The 25 T cell receptor beta chains listed next were all sequenced from one sample in a study of blood T cell repertoires in COVID-19. The table came from immunoSEQ multiplex PCR; TCRdb's copy has only in-frame clones and leaves some out. The data contain around 95,000 clones, roughly 90% of them singletons. Sequencing was done on a sample of peripheral blood. Receptors were obtained from a man aged 25 to 45 in a cohort sampled during active COVID-19.

The rearrangement joins TRBV11-2 to TRBJ1-1; TRBD1 matches 8 bases. This CDR3 has 17 residues. V was pared by 1 base and J by 1 base, with 8 bases of the junction left unmatched. The germline V gene encodes CDR1 SGHAT and CDR2 FQNNGV. As DNA, the CDR3 is TGTGCCAGCAGCTTAGCTTGGCAGGGGGCGCGGAACACTGAAGCTTTCTTT. This gives the protein CASSLAWQGARNTEAFF.

The chain carries TRBV19 and TRBJ1-6; TRBD1 is a possible D gene (6 bases). The V gene lost 3 bases and the J gene lost 7 bases, with 16 bases spanning the gap. The CDR3 consists of 16 residues. Per germline, CDR1 LNHDA and CDR2 SQIVND (reference sequence). CDR3 nucleotide sequence: TGTGCCAGTAGTATTCGGCAGGGACAAGGGAATTCACCCCTCCACTTT. Translating gives CASSIRQGQGNSPLHF.

V is TRBV9 and J is TRBJ2-1; tentatively, D is TRBD2 (6 bases). The CDR3 is made up of 16 amino acids. V was shortened by 6 bases and J by 4 bases, with 20 bases between the two germline ends. Per the germline V gene, CDR1 is SGDLS and CDR2 is YYNGEE. In DNA, the CDR3 is TGTGCCAGCACTCCGGGAGAACGTTCCCGGTACAATGAGCAGTTCTTC. It is translated as CASTPGERSRYNEQFF.

This clone was recorded once. Compared with germline, one end of the junction differs, possibly owing to a read error. The chain combines TRBV6-5 with TRBJ1-3; D remains unclear. The CDR3 covers 14 residues. The germline gives CDR1 MNHEY, CDR2 SVGAGI. The CDR3 region is CASRARTAGNTIYF. CDR3 bases: TGTGCCAGCAGAGCCAGGACTGCTGGGAACACCATATATTTT.

This clone was seen once. The chain links TRBV19 to TRBJ2-7; D gene ambiguous. Trimming stripped 7 bases from V and 2 bases from J, with 15 bases between. CDR3 size: 14 residues. Germline V gene lookup returns CDR1 LNHDA and CDR2 SQIVND (reference sequence). In DNA, the CDR3 is TGTGCCAGTAACACCTACCATGAGGCCTACGAGCAGTACTTC. Translated, it gives CASNTYHEAYEQYF.

The rearrangement uses TRBV5-1 and TRBJ2-1; 8 positions match TRBD2. The CDR3 is 16 residues long. The J segment lost 6 bases and the V segment lost 0 bases, leaving 8 bases of the junction unmatched. The germline V gene has CDR1 SGHRS and CDR2 YFSETQ. Written as DNA, the CDR3 is TGCGCCAGCAGCTTGGAAACCAGCGGGGGTCGCAATGAGCAGTTCTTC. It encodes CASSLETSGGRNEQFF. The whole variable domain, remainder taken from reference TRBV5-1 and TRBJ2-1, is KAGVTQTPRYLIKTRGQQVTLSCSPISGHRSVSWYQQTPGQGLQFLFEYFSETQRNKGNFPGRFSGRQFSNSRSEMNVSTLELGDSALYLCASSLETSGGRNEQFFGPGTRLTVL.

This clone was counted only a few times. The sample carries other DNA sequences with the same CDR3. The V call is TRBV18, the J call TRBJ1-2; 7 bases agree with TRBD1. Trimming at V came to 3 bases and at J to 3 bases, leaving 1 base not matched to a gene. CDR1 and CDR2 from the germline V gene are KGHSH and LQKENI. The CDR3 totals 13 residues. The CDR3 region is CASSPDRDYGYTF. The CDR3 DNA is TGTGCCAGCTCACCTGACAGGGACTATGGCTACACCTTC.

This rearrangement joins TRBV6-4 to TRBJ2-7, with TRBD1 matching over 7 bases. The CDR3 contains 13 residues. V lost 11 bases, J lost 5 bases, and 12 bases stayed unmatched. CDR1 is MRHNA, CDR2 SNTAGT, per germline. The CDR3 coding sequence is TGTGCCTCAATGCACAGGGGATCCGACGAGCAGTACTTC. This gives the protein CASMHRGSDEQYF.

This sequence joins TRBV10-2 and TRBJ1-2; D unclear. Germline loops: CDR1 WSHSY, CDR2 SAAADI. The CDR3 spans 14 residues. The germline V and J ends were trimmed by 6 bases and 8 bases, with 19 bases remaining between them. CDR3 in DNA: TGCGCCAGCAGCCAGTTAGGGCGAACGGGAGGCTACACCTTC. It specifies CASSQLGRTGGYTF.

The chain employs TRBV7-9 and TRBJ2-2; TRBD1 matches at 8 bases. Trimming at V came to 5 bases and at J to 2 bases, leaving 4 bases not matched to a gene. The germline CDR1 and CDR2 sequences are SEHNR and FQNEAQ (reference sequence). The CDR3 is 15 amino acids. CDR3 bases: TGTGCCAGCAGCCCGGACAGGGTTAACACCGGGGAGCTGTTTTTT. This codes for CASSPDRVNTGELFF.

Here the CDR3 DNA reads TGCGCCAGCAGCGCCCGGGGACTAGGGGAGACCCAGTACTTC. Its translation is CASSARGLGETQYF. The chain links TRBV5-1 to TRBJ2-5; TRBD2 agrees at 8 bases. This CDR3 contains 14 residues. The germline V gene encodes CDR1 SGHRS and CDR2 YFSETQ. The ends lost 4 bases at V and 5 bases at J; junction bases unmatched: 7.

This clone was seen more than once but under ten times. The rearrangement joins TRBV10-3 to TRBJ1-3; D gene uncertain. The germline V gene has CDR1 ENHRY and CDR2 SYGVKD. The CDR3 is 13 residues long. The V end lost 11 bases, the J end lost 2 bases, and 13 bases lay between the germline ends. CDR3 in amino acids: CASEDGTGNTIYF. CDR3 nucleotide sequence: TGTGCCTCCGAGGATGGCACTGGAAACACCATATATTTT.

The chain recombines TRBV21-1 with TRBJ2-1; no DNA check was done on the table's D call, TRBD2. TRBV21-1 is a listed pseudogene. The CDR3 is 15 residues long. The CDR3 nucleotides read TGTGCCAGCAGCAAATTAGGGAAAGCGGGGTATGAGCAGTTCTTC. Translating it yields CASSKLGKAGYEQFF.

The V and J genes are TRBV6-1 and TRBJ1-3; possibly TRBD1 for D (5 bases). Germline CDR1 MNHNS, CDR2 SASEGT. The CDR3 is made up of 15 amino acids. V lost 2 bases and J lost 4, with 12 bases in between. This CDR3 is CASSEPAGQGNTIYF. CDR3 nucleotides: TGTGCCAGCAGTGAACCGGCAGGGCAAGGAAACACCATATATTTT.

This clone appeared once. The chain combines TRBV18 with TRBJ2-1; 9 nucleotides agree with TRBD1. The CDR3 covers 12 residues. The germline V gene encodes CDR1 KGHSH and CDR2 LQKENI. Trimming removed 3 bases from V and 13 bases from J; junction bases left unmatched: 4. This CDR3 reads CASSPGQGLQFF. CDR3 DNA sequence: TGTGCCAGCTCACCGGGACAGGGACTACAGTTCTTC.

This clone was seen more than once but under ten times. CDR3 nucleotide sequence: TGTGCTAGTGGTTTATCCGGGACAGGGCCGGCGAGCTCTGGAAACACCATATATTTT. Translating it yields CASGLSGTGPASSGNTIYF. The chain links TRBV12-5 to TRBJ1-3, with 9 bases aligning to TRBD1. The V gene end was trimmed by 3 bases and the J gene end by 0 bases; junction bases not matched to a gene: 12. Germline V CDR1 and CDR2: LGHNT, FRNRAP. CDR3 length: 19 residues.

This chain joins TRBV6-5 and TRBJ2-7; D perhaps matches TRBD2 (5 bases). The CDR3 runs 13 residues. V was trimmed by 10 bases and J by 2 bases, leaving 15 bases between them. Looked up from germline, CDR1 is MNHEY and CDR2 is SVGAGI. The CDR3 sequence is CATLLDLAYEQYF. The CDR3 region has the DNA TGTGCCACACTACTGGACTTGGCCTACGAGCAGTACTTC.

This chain links TRBV10-1 with TRBJ2-6, with a tentative D call TRBD2 (6 bases). Trimming stripped 3 bases from V and 1 base from J, with 7 bases between. CDR1 is WNHNN and CDR2 is SYGVQD in the germline V gene (reference sequence). The CDR3 covers 15 residues. CDR3 DNA sequence: TGCGCCAGCAGTGACGGGGGATCTGGGGCCAACGTCCTGACTTTC. Protein sequence: CASSDGGSGANVLTF.

The chain has TRBV2 and TRBJ2-3, with TRBD2 identical over 7 bases. CDR3 length: 14 residues. Germline V gives CDR1 SNHLY, CDR2 FYNNEI. V gave up 5 bases and J gave up 4 bases; unmatched junction bases: 6. The CDR3 sequence is CASSIGLDSDTQYF. CDR3 in DNA: TGTGCCAGCAGTATCGGACTAGATTCAGATACGCAGTATTTT.

V gene TRBV29-1 combines with J gene TRBJ2-7; D possibly corresponds to TRBD1 (6 bases). V lost 4 bases and J 7 bases, leaving 17 bases between the germline ends. CDR1 and CDR2 (germline): SQVTM, ANQGSEA. The CDR3 is 13 residues long. DNA of the CDR3: TGCAGCGTTGGGGACCCCAGGGGCGGGGAGCAGTACTTC. Translation: CSVGDPRGGEQYF.

V gene TRBV4-3 combines with J gene TRBJ1-1; the D is unclear. The germline V gene has CDR1 LGHNA and CDR2 YSLEER. V was trimmed by 2 bases and J by 0 bases, leaving 10 bases between them. The length of the CDR3 is 15 residues. CDR3 sequence reads: CASSQLPGMNTEAFF. The CDR3 nucleotides read TGCGCCAGCAGCCAACTCCCGGGAATGAACACTGAAGCTTTCTTT.

J is TRBJ2-5 and V is TRBV12-3 or TRBV12-4; maybe TRBD1 (6 bases). This CDR3 spans 13 amino acids. The germline V and J ends were trimmed by 5 bases and 4 bases, with 11 bases remaining between them. CDR3 residues: CASSTGSRETQYF. The CDR3 nucleotides read TGTGCCAGCAGTACAGGGTCCAGAGAGACCCAGTACTTC.

The CDR3 DNA reads as TGTGCCAGCACCCCGGGGGGGGGCTCCTATGGCTACACCTTC. Protein product: CASTPGGGSYGYTF. J is TRBJ1-2 and V is TRBV6-5; D possibly corresponds to TRBD1 (6 bases). Germline V gives CDR1 MNHEY, CDR2 SVGAGI. V lost 7 bases and J 4 bases, leaving 16 bases between the germline ends. The length of the CDR3 is 14 residues.

The chain has TRBV7-2 and TRBJ2-7; 8 nucleotides line up with TRBD1. V lost 5 bases and J lost 3; bases outside the gene matches: 12. Germline CDR1 and CDR2: SGHTA and FQGNSA. The CDR3 runs to 16 residues. CDR3 in amino acids: CASSQSPTGAGYEQYF. CDR3 bases: TGTGCCAGCAGCCAGAGCCCGACAGGGGCCGGCTACGAGCAGTACTTC.

This rearrangement joins TRBV5-1 to TRBJ2-7; tentatively, D is TRBD1 (6 bases). The CDR3 extends over 14 amino acids. The V gene's germline CDR1 is SGHRS and CDR2 YFSETQ. Trimming took off 4 bases at V and 4 bases at J, with 15 bases between the two ends. CDR3 protein: CASSETGKRYEQYF. The CDR3 region has the DNA TGCGCCAGCAGCGAAACAGGGAAACGGTACGAGCAGTACTTC. The whole variable domain, filled in from reference TRBV5-1 and TRBJ2-7, reads KAGVTQTPRYLIKTRGQQVTLSCSPISGHRSVSWYQQTPGQGLQFLFEYFSETQRNKGNFPGRFSGRQFSNSRSEMNVSTLELGDSALYLCASSETGKRYEQYFGPGTRLTVT.